Listed below are T cell receptor beta chains from one sample, sequenced in a study of glioma-infiltrating T cells. TCRdb re-called the multiplex PCR reads with MiXCR, one entry per CDR3 protein. The sample consists of 150,000 or so distinct CDR3 sequences, 35% to 50% of them appearing once. Material for sequencing was glioma tissue, nonneoplastic brain tissue, or PBMCs (not recorded which). The source is a human donor with low-grade glioma or glioblastoma, undergoing nonglioma brain surgery, or in good health (not recorded which). The CDR3 runs from the conserved cysteine through the conserved F or W. Size is omitted from some rows. Given values are once, few, many or a class for expanded clones.

clone_size | j_call | v_call | cdr3_aa
. | TRBJ2-7 | TRBV6-2/TRBV6-3 | CASRTGAIYEQYF
. | TRBJ2-5 | TRBV2 | CASSDSGTGTETQYF
. | TRBJ2-1 | TRBV20-1 | CSALRTAGHDNEQFF
few | TRBJ2-3 | TRBV6-1 | CASSPLRQSTDTQYF
few | TRBJ2-1 | TRBV6-1 | CASQHRAKGGNEQFF
few | TRBJ2-1 | TRBV6-2/TRBV6-3 | CASSYSLDLENQQFF
. | TRBJ1-1 | TRBV6-1 | CASTYLTGSDTEAFF
few | TRBJ2-5 | TRBV15 | CATSREQYQETQYF
few | TRBJ2-5 | TRBV7-9 | CASSQLAAMETQYF
. | TRBJ2-7 | TRBV6-5 | CASSYSTTGGYEQYF
. | TRBJ2-1 | TRBV28 | CASSRSRSYNEQFF